The entry below describes one T cell receptor (beta chain). Assay used: immunoSEQ multiplex PCR; TCRdb lists only in-frame clones, some missing. Among about 57,000 clones, 80% to 95% were seen once, and the ten largest hold roughly 5.8%. The data are from a study of cytomegalovirus exposure and HLA in healthy donors. This CDR3 spans 13 amino acids. Germline V gene lookup returns CDR1 SGHDT and CDR2 YYEEEE. V was shortened by 5 bases and J by 7 bases, with 15 bases between the two germline ends. The chain employs TRBV5-6 and TRBJ1-2, with TRBD1 as a possible D gene (6 bases). The origin of this receptor is a woman aged 18-35 years in good health and CMV-seronegative. Source material: PBMCs. The CDR3 loop reads CASRLQGWSGYTF. CDR3 sequence (DNA): TGTGCCAGCAGGCTACAGGGTTGGTCTGGCTACACCTTC.